One T cell receptor beta chain is described in this entry. The antigen remains unidentified. This sample was included in a study of cytomegalovirus exposure and HLA in healthy donors. The study's findings and limits: Roughly even sequencing depth across donors was the assumption behind the presence/absence analyses. HLA allele associations emerged for roughly 16,000 TCR beta sequences in a later analysis, at 0.05 false discovery rate.

CDR1 and CDR2 from the germline V gene are SNHLY and FYNNEI. V was trimmed by 7 bases and J by 5 bases, leaving 14 bases between them. This CDR3 region has 13 residues. Primers for the PCR totalled 60 Vbeta and 13 Jbeta. Repertoires were generated with immunoSEQ multiplex PCR, while TCRdb's copy carries only in-frame clones and drops some. The sample carries about 180,000 clones, approximately 81% recorded once. This sequence was found in a young man in good health and CMV-seronegative. This chain links TRBV2 with TRBJ2-5, with D tentatively TRBD2 (8 bases). The specimen sequenced was PBMCs. As DNA, the CDR3 is TGTGCCAGCATCGGGGGGGGACAGGAGACCCAGTACTTC. Encoded protein: CASIGGGQETQYF.